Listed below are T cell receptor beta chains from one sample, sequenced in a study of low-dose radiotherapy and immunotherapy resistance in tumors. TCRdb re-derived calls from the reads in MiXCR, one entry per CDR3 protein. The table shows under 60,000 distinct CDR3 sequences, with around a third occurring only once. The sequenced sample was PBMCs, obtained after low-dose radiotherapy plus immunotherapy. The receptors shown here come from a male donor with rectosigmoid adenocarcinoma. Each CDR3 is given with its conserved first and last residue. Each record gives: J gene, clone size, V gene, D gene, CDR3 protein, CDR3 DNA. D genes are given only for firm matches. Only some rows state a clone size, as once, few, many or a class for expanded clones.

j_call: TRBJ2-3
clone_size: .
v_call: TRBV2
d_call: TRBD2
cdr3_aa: CASIVAGGPQGVQYF
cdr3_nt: TGTGCCAGCATCGTAGCGGGAGGGCCCCAAGGTGTGCAGTATTTT

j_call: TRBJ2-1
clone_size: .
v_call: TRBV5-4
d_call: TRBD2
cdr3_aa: CASSGGLAGDNEQFF
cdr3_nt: TGTGCCAGCAGCGGCGGGCTAGCGGGAGACAATGAGCAGTTCTTC

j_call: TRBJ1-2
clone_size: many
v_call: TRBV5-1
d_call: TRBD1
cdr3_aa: CASSWGQGNYGYTF
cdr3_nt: TGCGCCAGCAGCTGGGGACAGGGGAACTATGGCTACACCTTC

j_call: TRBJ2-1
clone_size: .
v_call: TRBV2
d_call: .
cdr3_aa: CASSGPGSLGFF
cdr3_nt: TGTGCCAGCAGCGGGCCAGGGTCCCTGGGGTTCTTC

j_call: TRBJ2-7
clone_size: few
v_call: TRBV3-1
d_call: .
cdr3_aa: CASSQDLSPGENNEQYF
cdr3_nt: TGTGCCAGCAGCCAAGATCTTTCTCCAGGGGAGAACAACGAGCAGTACTTC

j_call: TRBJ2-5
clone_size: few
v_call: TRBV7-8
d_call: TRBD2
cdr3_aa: CASSLVVSGTKTQYF
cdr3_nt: TGTGCCAGCAGCTTAGTCGTCTCAGGGACTAAGACCCAGTACTTC

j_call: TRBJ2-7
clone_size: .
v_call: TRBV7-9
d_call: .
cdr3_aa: CASSGPGLTYEQYF
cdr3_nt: TGTGCCAGCAGCGGACCGGGACTCACCTACGAGCAGTACTTC

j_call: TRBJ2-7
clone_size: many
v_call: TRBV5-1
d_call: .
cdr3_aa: CASSLEGSYEQYF
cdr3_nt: TGCGCCAGCAGCTTAGAGGGTTCCTACGAGCAGTACTTC

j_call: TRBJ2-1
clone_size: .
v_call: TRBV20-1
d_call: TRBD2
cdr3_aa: CSAFGLAAYNEQFF
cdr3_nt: TGCAGTGCTTTTGGACTAGCGGCGTACAATGAGCAGTTCTTC

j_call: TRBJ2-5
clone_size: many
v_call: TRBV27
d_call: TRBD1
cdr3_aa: CASSLLPGQGPTQYF
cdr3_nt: TGTGCCAGCAGTTTATTACCGGGACAGGGTCCGACCCAGTACTTC

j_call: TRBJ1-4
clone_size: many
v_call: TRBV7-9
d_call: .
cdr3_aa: CASSSRGQGNEKLFF
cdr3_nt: TGTGCCAGCAGCTCACGCGGCCAGGGTAATGAAAAACTGTTTTTT

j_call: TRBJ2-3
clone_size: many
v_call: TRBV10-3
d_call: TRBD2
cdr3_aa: CAISGASGRTDTQYF
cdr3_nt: TGTGCCATCAGTGGAGCTAGCGGGCGCACAGATACGCAGTATTTT

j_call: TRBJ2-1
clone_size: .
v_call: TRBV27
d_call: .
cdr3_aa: CASSLLRGGSYNEQFF
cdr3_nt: TGTGCCAGCAGTTTATTAAGGGGTGGTTCCTACAATGAGCAGTTCTTC

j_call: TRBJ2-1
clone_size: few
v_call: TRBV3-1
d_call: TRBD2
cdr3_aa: CASSQEIAGGDEQFF
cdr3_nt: TGTGCCAGCAGCCAAGAGATAGCGGGAGGGGATGAGCAGTTCTTC

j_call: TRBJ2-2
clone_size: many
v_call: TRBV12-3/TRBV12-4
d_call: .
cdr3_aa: CASSLSVPGELFF
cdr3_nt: TGTGCCAGCAGTTTATCGGTTCCCGGGGAGCTGTTTTTT

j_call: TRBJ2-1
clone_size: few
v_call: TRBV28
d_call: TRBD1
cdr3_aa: CASSPDLRGPDGEQFF
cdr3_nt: TGTGCCAGCAGCCCGGACTTGAGGGGGCCTGACGGTGAGCAGTTCTTC

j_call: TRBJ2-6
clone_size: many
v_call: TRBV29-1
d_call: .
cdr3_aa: CSATWAAGANVLTF
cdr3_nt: TGCAGCGCCACGTGGGCGGCGGGGGCCAACGTCCTGACTTTC

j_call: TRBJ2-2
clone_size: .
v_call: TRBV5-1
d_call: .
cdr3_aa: CASSLAPRELFF
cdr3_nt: TGCGCCAGCAGCTTAGCCCCCCGGGAGCTGTTTTTT

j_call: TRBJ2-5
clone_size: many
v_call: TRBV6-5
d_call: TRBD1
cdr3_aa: CASSYRGQGGSREETQYF
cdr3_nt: TGTGCCAGCAGTTATCGGGGACAGGGAGGGAGTAGGGAAGAGACCCAGTACTTC

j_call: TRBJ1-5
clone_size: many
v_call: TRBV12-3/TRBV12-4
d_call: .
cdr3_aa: CASTVGGPAQPQHF
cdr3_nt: TGTGCCAGCACAGTTGGTGGGCCGGCTCAGCCCCAGCATTTT

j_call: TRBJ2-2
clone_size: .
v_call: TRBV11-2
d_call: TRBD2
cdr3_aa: CASSLDPRSGRAGTGELFF
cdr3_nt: TGTGCCAGCAGCTTAGATCCACGTAGCGGGAGGGCCGGAACCGGGGAGCTGTTTTTT

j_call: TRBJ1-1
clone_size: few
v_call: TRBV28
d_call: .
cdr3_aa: CASRSNTEAFF
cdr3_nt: TGTGCCAGCAGATCGAACACTGAAGCTTTCTTT

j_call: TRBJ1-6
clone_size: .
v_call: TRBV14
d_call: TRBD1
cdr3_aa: CASSADRALMAPLHF
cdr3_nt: TGTGCCAGCAGTGCGGACAGGGCCTTGATGGCACCCCTCCACTTT

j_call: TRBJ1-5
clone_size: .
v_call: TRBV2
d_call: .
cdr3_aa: CASSDYRGNQPQHF
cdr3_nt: TGTGCCAGCAGTGACTACAGGGGCAATCAGCCCCAGCATTTT

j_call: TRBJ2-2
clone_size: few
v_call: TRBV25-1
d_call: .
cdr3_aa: CASSSQDRDTGELFFF
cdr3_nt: .

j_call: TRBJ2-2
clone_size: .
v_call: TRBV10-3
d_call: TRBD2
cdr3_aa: CAISEPRAGGPGTGELFF
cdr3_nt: TGTGCCATCAGTGAGCCTAGAGCGGGAGGGCCTGGAACCGGGGAGCTGTTTTTT

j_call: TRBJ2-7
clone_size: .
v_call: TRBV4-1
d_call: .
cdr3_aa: CASSDLSHEQYF
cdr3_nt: TGCGCCAGCAGTGACCTCTCCCACGAGCAGTACTTC

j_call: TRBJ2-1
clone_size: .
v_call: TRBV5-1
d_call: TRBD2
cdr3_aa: CASSPTSGTYNEQFF
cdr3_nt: TGCGCCAGCAGCCCGACTAGCGGGACATACAATGAGCAGTTCTTC

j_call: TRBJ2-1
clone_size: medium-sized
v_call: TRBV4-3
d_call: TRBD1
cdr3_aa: CASSHGTGAGEQFF
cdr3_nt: TGCGCCAGCAGCCACGGGACAGGGGCAGGCGAGCAGTTCTTC

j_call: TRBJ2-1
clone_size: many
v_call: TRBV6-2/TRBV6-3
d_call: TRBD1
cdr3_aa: CASSGLYTGGSSYNEQFF
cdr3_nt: TGTGCCAGCAGTGGCCTCTATACAGGGGGCAGCTCCTACAATGAGCAGTTCTTC

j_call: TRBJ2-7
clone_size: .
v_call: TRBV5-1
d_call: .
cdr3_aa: CASSLMGVYEQYF
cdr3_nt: TGCGCCAGCAGCCTCATGGGGGTATACGAGCAGTACTTC

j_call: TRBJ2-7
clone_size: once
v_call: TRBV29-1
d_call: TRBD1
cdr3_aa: CSAGQHREQYF
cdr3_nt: TGCAGCGCGGGACAGCACCGCGAGCAGTACTTC

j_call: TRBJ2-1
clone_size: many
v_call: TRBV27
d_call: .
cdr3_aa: CASRLTINEQFF
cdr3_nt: TGTGCCAGCCGCCTAACCATCAATGAGCAGTTCTTC

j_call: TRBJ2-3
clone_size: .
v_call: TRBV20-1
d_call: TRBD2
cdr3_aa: CSAVTSGRTDTQYF
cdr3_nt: TGCAGTGCTGTGACTAGCGGGCGCACAGATACGCAGTATTTT

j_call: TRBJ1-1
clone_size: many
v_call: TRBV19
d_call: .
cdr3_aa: CASKREQRAEAFF
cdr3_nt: TGTGCCAGTAAAAGAGAACAGCGGGCTGAAGCTTTCTTT

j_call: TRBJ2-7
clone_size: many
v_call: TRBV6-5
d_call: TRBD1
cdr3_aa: CASRGTGDEQYF
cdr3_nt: TGTGCCAGCAGGGGGACAGGGGACGAGCAGTACTTC

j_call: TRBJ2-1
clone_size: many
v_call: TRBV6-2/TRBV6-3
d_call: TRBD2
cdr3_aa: CASRGLAGGYNEQFF
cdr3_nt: TGTGCCAGCAGAGGACTAGCGGGGGGTTACAATGAGCAGTTCTTC

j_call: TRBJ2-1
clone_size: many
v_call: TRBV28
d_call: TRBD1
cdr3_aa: CASSLVTGDYNEQFF
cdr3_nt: TGTGCCAGCAGTTTGGTGACAGGGGATTACAATGAGCAGTTCTTC

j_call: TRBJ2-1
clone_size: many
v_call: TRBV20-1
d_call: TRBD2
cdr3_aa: CSKSSGSSYNEQFF
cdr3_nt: TGCAGTAAGAGCAGCGGGAGCTCCTACAATGAGCAGTTCTTC

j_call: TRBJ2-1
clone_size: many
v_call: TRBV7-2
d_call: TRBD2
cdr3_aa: CASSLGGGAGNEQFF
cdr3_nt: TGTGCCAGCAGCTTGGGCGGGGGGGCCGGGAATGAGCAGTTCTTC